This T cell receptor (beta chain) derives from a study of T cells in Graves' hyperthyroidism and ophthalmopathy. Study results and limitations: Blood held most thyroid clonotypes expanded above 0.001 frequency.

The study excluded patients with uncontrolled infection, other autoimmune disease, pregnancy or lactation. PBMCs were derived from around 10 ml fresh peripheral blood. In its sample, this clonotype was seen many times. The antigen remains unidentified. What was amplified from RNA transcripts were TCR beta CDR3 regions. HTBI primers were the set used in a first-round RT-PCR of the TCR CDR3. Each CDR3 protein gets one entry after TCRdb re-called the multiplex PCR reads with MiXCR. Seen here are fewer than 350,000 distinct CDR3 sequences, over 15% observed once, and the top ten hold roughly a sixth. This CDR3 is built from 14 residues. Per germline, CDR1 SQVTM and CDR2 ANQGSEA. The junction had 9 bases not matched to a gene; V was cut back by 6 bases and J by 4 bases.

This sequence originates from a woman between 40 and 55 years old with Graves' ophthalmopathy. Sequenced sample: blood. V gene TRBV29-1 combines with J gene TRBJ2-5; 9 nucleotides agree with TRBD2. This CDR3 reads CSVCSGSGGETQYF. The CDR3 nucleotides read TGCAGCGTATGTAGCGGGAGTGGAGGAGAGACCCAGTACTTC. Filled out from reference TRBV29-1 and TRBJ2-5, the complete variable domain reads SAVISQKPSRDICQRGTSLTIQCQVDSQVTMMFWYRQQPGQSLTLIATANQGSEATYESGFVIDKFPISRPNLTFSTLTVSNMSPEDSSIYLCSVCSGSGGETQYFGPGTRLLVL.